This T cell receptor (beta chain) emerged from a study of T cell repertoires in cytomegalovirus infection. Overall study: CMV infection together with matching HLA type was indicated by public TCR beta signatures. Overall study results and limits: Clonotype analysis showed dominance of the ex vivo response by HLA-C-restricted CMV-specific TCR beta clonotypes. Cumulated frequencies of public TCR beta families served to identify carriers of CMV plus the relevant HLA.

Trimming cost V 0 bases and J 4 bases; bases outside gene matches: 2. The CDR3 sequence is 15 residues long. This clonotype turned up a few times. What it recognizes is unknown. TCRdb called the reads again in MiXCR, with one record for every CDR3 protein. The sample carries approximately 500,000 distinct CDR3 sequences, 16% recorded once. This chain links TRBV12-3 or TRBV12-4 with TRBJ2-2, with 7 bases matching TRBD1. The TCR originated in a human donor in good health (CMV status not recorded). Some clones in this sample may be carry-over from other donors' samples. Specimen: CD8+ T cells from PBMCs. The DNA of the CDR3 is TGTGCCAGCAGTTTAGCGGCAGGGGGCACCGGGGAGCTGTTTTTT. This sequence encodes CASSLAAGGTGELFF.